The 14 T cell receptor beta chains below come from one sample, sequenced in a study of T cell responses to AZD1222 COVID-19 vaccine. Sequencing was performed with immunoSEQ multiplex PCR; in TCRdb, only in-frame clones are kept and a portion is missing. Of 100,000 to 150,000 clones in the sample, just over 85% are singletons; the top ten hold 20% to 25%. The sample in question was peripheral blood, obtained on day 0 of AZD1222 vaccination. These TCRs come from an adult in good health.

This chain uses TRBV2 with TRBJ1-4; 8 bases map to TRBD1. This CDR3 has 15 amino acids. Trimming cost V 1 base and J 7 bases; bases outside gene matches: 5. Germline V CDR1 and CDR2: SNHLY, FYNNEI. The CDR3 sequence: CASSEVDRESEKLFF. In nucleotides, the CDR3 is TGTGCCAGCAGTGAAGTGGACAGGGAGAGTGAAAAACTGTTTTTT.

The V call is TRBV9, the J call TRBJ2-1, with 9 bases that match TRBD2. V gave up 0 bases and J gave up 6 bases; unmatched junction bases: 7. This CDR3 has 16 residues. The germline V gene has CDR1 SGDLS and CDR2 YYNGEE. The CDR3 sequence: CASSVGGGGAVNEQFF. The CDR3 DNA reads TGTGCCAGCAGCGTAGGTGGCGGGGGGGCCGTCAATGAGCAGTTCTTC.

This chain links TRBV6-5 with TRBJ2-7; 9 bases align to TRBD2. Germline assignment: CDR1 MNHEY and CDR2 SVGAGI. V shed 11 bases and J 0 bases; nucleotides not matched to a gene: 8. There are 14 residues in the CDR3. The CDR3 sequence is CAVKRGDSSYEQYF. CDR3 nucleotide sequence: TGTGCCGTCAAGCGGGGGGACAGCTCCTACGAGCAGTACTTC.

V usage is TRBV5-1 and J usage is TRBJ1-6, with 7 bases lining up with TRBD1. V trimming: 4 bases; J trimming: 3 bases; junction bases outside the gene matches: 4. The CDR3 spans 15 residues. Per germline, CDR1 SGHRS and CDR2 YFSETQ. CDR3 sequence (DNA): TGCGCCAGCAGCCTACAGGGGCTCTATAATTCACCCCTCCACTTT. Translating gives CASSLQGLYNSPLHF.

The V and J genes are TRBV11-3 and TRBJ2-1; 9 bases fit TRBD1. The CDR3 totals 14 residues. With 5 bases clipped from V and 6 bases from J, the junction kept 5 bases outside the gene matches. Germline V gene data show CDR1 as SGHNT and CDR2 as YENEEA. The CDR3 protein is CASSRGDRVNEQFF. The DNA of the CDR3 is TGTGCCAGCAGCCGGGGGGACAGGGTCAATGAGCAGTTCTTC.

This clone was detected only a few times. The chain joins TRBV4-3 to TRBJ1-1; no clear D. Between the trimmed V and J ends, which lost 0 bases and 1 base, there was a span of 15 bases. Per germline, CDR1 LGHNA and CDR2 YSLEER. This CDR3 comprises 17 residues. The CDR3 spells CASSQERDIGRNTEAFF. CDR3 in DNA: TGCGCCAGCAGCCAAGAAAGGGATATCGGGAGGAACACTGAAGCTTTCTTT.

The DNA of the CDR3 is TGTGCCAGCAGTGTATCGGAGAGGAGCAATCAGCCCCAGCATTTT. It codes for CASSVSERSNQPQHF. This rearrangement joins TRBV2 to TRBJ1-5; D call uncertain. This CDR3 spans 15 amino acids. CDR1 is SNHLY, CDR2 FYNNEI, per germline. The V end was cut by 4 bases, the J end by 1 base, with 11 bases between.

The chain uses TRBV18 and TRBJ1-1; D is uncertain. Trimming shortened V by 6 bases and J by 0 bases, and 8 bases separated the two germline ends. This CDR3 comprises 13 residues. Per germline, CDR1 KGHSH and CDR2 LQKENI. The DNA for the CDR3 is TGTGCCAGCTCCCCCGATCTGAACACTGAAGCTTTCTTT. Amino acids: CASSPDLNTEAFF.

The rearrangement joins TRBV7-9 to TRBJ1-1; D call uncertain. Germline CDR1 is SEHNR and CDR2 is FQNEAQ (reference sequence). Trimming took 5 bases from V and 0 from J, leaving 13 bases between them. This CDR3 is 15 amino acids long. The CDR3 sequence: CASSLFTEMNTEAFF. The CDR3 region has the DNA TGTGCCAGCAGCCTATTTACAGAAATGAACACTGAAGCTTTCTTT. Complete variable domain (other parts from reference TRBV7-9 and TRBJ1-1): DTGVSQNPRHKITKRGQNVTFRCDPISEHNRLYWYRQTLGQGPEFLTYFQNEAQLEKSRLLSDRFSAERPKGSFSTLEIQRTEQGDSAMYLCASSLFTEMNTEAFFGQGTRLTVV.

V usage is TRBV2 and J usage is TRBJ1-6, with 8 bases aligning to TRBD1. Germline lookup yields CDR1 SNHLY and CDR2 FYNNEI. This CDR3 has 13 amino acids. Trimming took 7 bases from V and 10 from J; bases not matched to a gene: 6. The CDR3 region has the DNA TGTGCCAGCAAAAAACAGGGGGACTCACCCCTCCACTTT. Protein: CASKKQGDSPLHF.

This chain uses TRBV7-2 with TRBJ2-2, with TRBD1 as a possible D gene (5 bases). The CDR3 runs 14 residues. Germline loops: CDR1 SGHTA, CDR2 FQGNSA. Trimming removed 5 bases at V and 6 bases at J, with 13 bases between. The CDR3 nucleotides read TGTGCCAGCAGCCCGGAACAGGTTTCCGGGGAGCTGTTTTTT. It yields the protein CASSPEQVSGELFF.

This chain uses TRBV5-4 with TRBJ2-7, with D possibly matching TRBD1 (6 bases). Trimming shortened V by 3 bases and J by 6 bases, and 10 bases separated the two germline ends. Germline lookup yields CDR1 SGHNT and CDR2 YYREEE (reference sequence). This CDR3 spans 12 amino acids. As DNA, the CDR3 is TGTGCCAGCAGCTCGACAGGACTCGAGCAGTACTTC. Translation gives CASSSTGLEQYF.

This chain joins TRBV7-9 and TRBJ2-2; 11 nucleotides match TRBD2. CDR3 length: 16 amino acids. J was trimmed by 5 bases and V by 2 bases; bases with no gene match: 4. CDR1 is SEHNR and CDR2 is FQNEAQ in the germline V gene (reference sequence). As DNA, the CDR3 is TGTGCCAGCAGCTTACTAGCGGGGGGCCTAACCGGGGAGCTGTTTTTT. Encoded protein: CASSLLAGGLTGELFF. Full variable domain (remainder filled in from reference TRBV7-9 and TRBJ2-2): DTGVSQNPRHKITKRGQNVTFRCDPISEHNRLYWYRQTLGQGPEFLTYFQNEAQLEKSRLLSDRFSAERPKGSFSTLEIQRTEQGDSAMYLCASSLLAGGLTGELFFGEGSRLTVL.

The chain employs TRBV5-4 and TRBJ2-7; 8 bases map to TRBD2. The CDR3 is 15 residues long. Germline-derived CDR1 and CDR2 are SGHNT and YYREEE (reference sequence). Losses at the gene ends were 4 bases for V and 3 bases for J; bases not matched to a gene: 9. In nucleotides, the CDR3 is TGTGCCAGCAGCATTCTTTCTAGCGGGCTCTACGAGCAGTACTTC. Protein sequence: CASSILSSGLYEQYF. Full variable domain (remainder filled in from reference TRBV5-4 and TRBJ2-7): ETGVTQSPTHLIKTRGQQVTLRCSSQSGHNTVSWYQQALGQGPQFIFQYYREEENGRGNFPPRFSGLQFPNYSSELNVNALELDDSALYLCASSILSSGLYEQYFGPGTRLTVT.